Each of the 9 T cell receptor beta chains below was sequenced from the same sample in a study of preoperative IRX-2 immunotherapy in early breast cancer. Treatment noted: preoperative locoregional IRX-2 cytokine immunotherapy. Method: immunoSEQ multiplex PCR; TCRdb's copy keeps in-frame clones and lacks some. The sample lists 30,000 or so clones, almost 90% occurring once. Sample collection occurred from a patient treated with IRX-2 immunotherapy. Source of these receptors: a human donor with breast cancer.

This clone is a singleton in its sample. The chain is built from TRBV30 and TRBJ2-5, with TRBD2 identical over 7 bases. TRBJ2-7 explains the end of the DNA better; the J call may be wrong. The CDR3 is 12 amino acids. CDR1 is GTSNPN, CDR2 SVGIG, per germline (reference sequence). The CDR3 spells CAWTGGSYEQYF. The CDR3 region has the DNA TGTGCCTGGACGGGGGGTTCCTACGAGCAGTACTTC.

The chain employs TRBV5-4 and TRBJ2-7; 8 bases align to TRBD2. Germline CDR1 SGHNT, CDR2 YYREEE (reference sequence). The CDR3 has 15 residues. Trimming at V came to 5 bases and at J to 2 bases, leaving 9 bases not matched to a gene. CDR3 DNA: TGTGCCAGCAGGTTAAGAATAGCGGGACCCTACGAGCAGTACTTC. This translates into CASRLRIAGPYEQYF.

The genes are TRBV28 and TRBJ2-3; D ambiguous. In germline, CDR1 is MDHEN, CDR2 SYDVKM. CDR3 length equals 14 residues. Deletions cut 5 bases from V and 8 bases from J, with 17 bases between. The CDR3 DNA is TGTGCCAGCAGTCGCCTGAGCCCGTTGGGTACGCAGTATTTT. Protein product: CASSRLSPLGTQYF.

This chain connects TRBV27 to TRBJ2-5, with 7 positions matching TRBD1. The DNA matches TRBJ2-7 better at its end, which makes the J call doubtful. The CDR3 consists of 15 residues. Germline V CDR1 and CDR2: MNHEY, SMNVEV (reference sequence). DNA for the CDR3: TGTGCCAGCAGCTTAAGGGGGACAGACCTCTACGAGCAGTACTTC. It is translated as CASSLRGTDLYEQYF.

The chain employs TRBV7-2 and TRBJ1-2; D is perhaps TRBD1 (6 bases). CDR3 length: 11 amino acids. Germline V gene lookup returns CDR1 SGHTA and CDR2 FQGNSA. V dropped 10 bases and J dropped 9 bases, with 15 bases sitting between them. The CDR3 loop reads CATWTAKRYTF. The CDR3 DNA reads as TGTGCCACCTGGACAGCTAAACGCTACACCTTC. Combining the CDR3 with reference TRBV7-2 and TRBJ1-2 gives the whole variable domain GAGVSQSPSNKVTEKGKDVELRCDPISGHTALYWYRQSLGQGLEFLIYFQGNSAPDKSGLPSDRFSAERTGGSVSTLTIQRTQQEDSAVYLCATWTAKRYTFGSGTRLTVV.

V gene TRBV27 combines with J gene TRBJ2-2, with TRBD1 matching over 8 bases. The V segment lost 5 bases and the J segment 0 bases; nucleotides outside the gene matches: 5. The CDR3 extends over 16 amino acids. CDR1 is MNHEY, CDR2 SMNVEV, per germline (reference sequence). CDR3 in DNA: TGTGCCAGCAGTCCCCGGACAGGGCCGAACACCGGGGAGCTGTTTTTT. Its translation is CASSPRTGPNTGELFF.

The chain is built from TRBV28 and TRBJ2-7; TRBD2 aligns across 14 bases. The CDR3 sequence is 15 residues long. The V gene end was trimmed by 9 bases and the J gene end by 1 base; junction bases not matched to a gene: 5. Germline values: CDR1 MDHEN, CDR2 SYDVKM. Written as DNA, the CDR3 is TGTGCCAGTGGACTAGCGGGAGGACTTTCCTACGAGCAGTACTTC. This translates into CASGLAGGLSYEQYF.

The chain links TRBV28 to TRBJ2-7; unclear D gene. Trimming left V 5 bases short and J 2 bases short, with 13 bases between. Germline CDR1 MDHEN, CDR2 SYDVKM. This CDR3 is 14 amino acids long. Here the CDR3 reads CASSAYLGTYEQYF. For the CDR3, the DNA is TGTGCCAGCAGTGCCTACCTAGGGACCTACGAGCAGTACTTC.

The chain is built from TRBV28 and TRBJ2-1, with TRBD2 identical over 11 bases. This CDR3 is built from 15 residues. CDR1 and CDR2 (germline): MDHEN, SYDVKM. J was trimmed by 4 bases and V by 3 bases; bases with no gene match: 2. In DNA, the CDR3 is TGTGCCAGCAGTTTTGGGACTAGCGGTTACAATGAGCAGTTCTTC. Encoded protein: CASSFGTSGYNEQFF.